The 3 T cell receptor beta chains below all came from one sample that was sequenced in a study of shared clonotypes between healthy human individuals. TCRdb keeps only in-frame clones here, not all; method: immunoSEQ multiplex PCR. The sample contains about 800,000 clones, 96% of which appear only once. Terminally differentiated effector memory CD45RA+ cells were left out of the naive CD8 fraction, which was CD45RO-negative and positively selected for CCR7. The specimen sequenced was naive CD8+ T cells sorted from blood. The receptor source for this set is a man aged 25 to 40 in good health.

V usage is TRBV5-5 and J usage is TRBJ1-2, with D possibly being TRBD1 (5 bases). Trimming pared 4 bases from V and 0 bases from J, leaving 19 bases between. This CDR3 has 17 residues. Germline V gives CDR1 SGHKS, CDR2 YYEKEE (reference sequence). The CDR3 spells CASSTREGRAPNYGYTF. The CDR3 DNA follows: TGTGCCAGCAGCACCAGGGAGGGCAGGGCTCCTAACTATGGCTACACCTTC.

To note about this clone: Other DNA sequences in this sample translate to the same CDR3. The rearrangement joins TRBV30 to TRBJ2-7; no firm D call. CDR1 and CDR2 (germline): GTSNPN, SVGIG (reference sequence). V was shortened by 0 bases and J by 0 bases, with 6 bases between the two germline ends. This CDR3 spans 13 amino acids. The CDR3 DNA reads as TGTGCCTGGAGTGTCGGGCCCTCCTACGAGCAGTACTTC. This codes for CAWSVGPSYEQYF.

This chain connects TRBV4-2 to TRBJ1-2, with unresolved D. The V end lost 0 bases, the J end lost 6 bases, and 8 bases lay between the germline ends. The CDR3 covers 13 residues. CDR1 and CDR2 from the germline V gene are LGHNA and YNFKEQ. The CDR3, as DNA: TGTGCCAGCAGCCAAGAAGTGATAGATGGCTACACCTTC. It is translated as CASSQEVIDGYTF.